A selection of T cell receptor beta chains follows, all from one sample in a study of T cell responses to AZD1222 COVID-19 vaccine. Generated by immunoSEQ multiplex PCR, the TCRdb table keeps only in-frame clones and is missing some. The table lists around 100,000 clones, 85% to 90% of them singletons. Sequencing was performed on peripheral blood, taken on day 0 of AZD1222 vaccination. Receptors originate from an adult in good health. Each CDR3 is given with its conserved first and last residue. A D gene is named only where the DNA matches it firmly. Only part of the rows carry a size: once, few, many, or a class if the clone is expanded.

j_call: TRBJ2-3; v_call: TRBV5-1; clone_size: once; cdr3_length: 15; d_call: TRBD1; cdr3_aa: CASSTLDRGTDTQYF; cdr3_nt: TGCGCCAGCAGCACCCTCGACAGGGGCACAGATACGCAGTATTTT
j_call: TRBJ2-7; v_call: TRBV5-8; clone_size: NA; cdr3_length: 14; d_call: TRBD1; cdr3_aa: CASSSGQGTYEQYF; cdr3_nt: TGTGCCAGCAGCTCGGGACAGGGTACCTACGAGCAGTACTTC
j_call: TRBJ2-1; v_call: TRBV6-5; clone_size: NA; cdr3_length: 16; d_call: NA; cdr3_aa: CASSYLGREDHNEQFF; cdr3_nt: TGTGCCAGCAGTTACTTGGGCAGGGAGGACCACAATGAGCAGTTCTTC
j_call: TRBJ2-7; v_call: TRBV5-5; clone_size: NA; cdr3_length: 19; d_call: TRBD2; cdr3_aa: CASSPWTSGDSRSSYEQYF; cdr3_nt: TGTGCCAGCAGCCCGTGGACTAGCGGGGATTCTAGGAGCTCCTACGAGCAGTACTTC
j_call: TRBJ2-7; v_call: TRBV6-5; clone_size: NA; cdr3_length: 13; d_call: NA; cdr3_aa: CASRSLAGREQYF; cdr3_nt: TGTGCCAGCAGATCTTTGGCAGGGAGGGAGCAGTACTTC
j_call: TRBJ2-5; v_call: TRBV10-3; clone_size: NA; cdr3_length: 11; d_call: NA; cdr3_aa: CAISDRETQYF; cdr3_nt: TGTGCCATCAGTGATCGAGAGACCCAGTACTTC
j_call: TRBJ1-2; v_call: TRBV28; clone_size: NA; cdr3_length: 14; d_call: NA; cdr3_aa: CASSLPRAEIGYTF; cdr3_nt: TGTGCCAGCAGTTTACCTCGGGCCGAAATAGGCTACACCTTC
j_call: TRBJ1-2; v_call: TRBV30; clone_size: NA; cdr3_length: 12; d_call: NA; cdr3_aa: CAWSQTNYGYTF; cdr3_nt: TGTGCCTGGAGTCAAACTAACTATGGCTACACCTTC
j_call: TRBJ1-6; v_call: TRBV11-3; clone_size: NA; cdr3_length: 15; d_call: NA; cdr3_aa: CASSYRGVIDSPLHF; cdr3_nt: TGTGCCAGCAGCTACAGAGGGGTAATTGATTCACCCCTCCACTTT
j_call: TRBJ2-1; v_call: TRBV18; clone_size: once; cdr3_length: 11; d_call: NA; cdr3_aa: CASSPSYEQFF; cdr3_nt: TGTGCCAGCTCACCATCGTATGAGCAGTTCTTC
j_call: TRBJ1-3; v_call: TRBV5-1; clone_size: NA; cdr3_length: 14; d_call: TRBD1; cdr3_aa: CASSPGTAGNTIYF; cdr3_nt: TGCGCCAGCAGTCCCGGGACAGCTGGAAACACCATATATTTT
j_call: TRBJ1-2; v_call: TRBV5-1; clone_size: NA; cdr3_length: 13; d_call: NA; cdr3_aa: CASSPDRPSGYTF; cdr3_nt: TGCGCCAGCAGCCCCGACCGACCGAGTGGCTACACCTTC
j_call: TRBJ2-2; v_call: TRBV7-3; clone_size: NA; cdr3_length: 15; d_call: NA; cdr3_aa: CASSLGRGGTGELFF; cdr3_nt: TGTGCCAGCAGCTTAGGTCGGGGCGGCACCGGGGAGCTGTTTTTT
j_call: TRBJ2-7; v_call: TRBV5-5; clone_size: NA; cdr3_length: 15; d_call: TRBD1; cdr3_aa: CASSIGTGQSYEQYF; cdr3_nt: TGTGCCAGCAGCATCGGGACAGGCCAGAGCTACGAGCAGTACTTC
j_call: TRBJ2-5; v_call: TRBV11-2; clone_size: NA; cdr3_length: 16; d_call: TRBD1; cdr3_aa: CASSLEGQVLQETQYF; cdr3_nt: TGTGCCAGCAGCTTAGAGGGACAGGTCCTCCAAGAGACCCAGTACTTC
j_call: TRBJ1-2; v_call: TRBV5-1; clone_size: NA; cdr3_length: 15; d_call: NA; cdr3_aa: CASSPATSSGYGYTF; cdr3_nt: TGCGCCAGCAGCCCTGCGACCTCCTCGGGCTATGGCTACACCTTC
j_call: TRBJ2-2; v_call: TRBV3-1/TRBV3-2; clone_size: NA; cdr3_length: 19; d_call: TRBD1; cdr3_aa: CASSQDPWQGTGFPGELFF; cdr3_nt: TGTGCCAGCAGCCAAGATCCTTGGCAAGGGACAGGGTTCCCCGGGGAGCTGTTTTTT
j_call: TRBJ2-3; v_call: TRBV19; clone_size: NA; cdr3_length: 16; d_call: TRBD2; cdr3_aa: CASSFLRGARTDTQYF; cdr3_nt: TGTGCCAGTAGTTTCTTGCGGGGGGCGCGGACAGATACGCAGTATTTT
j_call: TRBJ2-3; v_call: TRBV24-1; clone_size: NA; cdr3_length: 12; d_call: TRBD1; cdr3_aa: CATSDGTVTQYF; cdr3_nt: TGTGCCACCAGTGATGGGACAGTTACGCAGTATTTT
j_call: TRBJ1-3; v_call: TRBV9; clone_size: NA; cdr3_length: 17; d_call: NA; cdr3_aa: CASSTTRRDHTGNTIYF; cdr3_nt: TGTGCCAGCAGCACGACCCGGAGGGATCATACTGGAAACACCATATATTTT
j_call: TRBJ1-5; v_call: TRBV28; clone_size: NA; cdr3_length: 16; d_call: NA; cdr3_aa: CASSLDRSYSNQPQHF; cdr3_nt: TGTGCCAGCAGTCTAGACAGGAGTTATAGCAATCAGCCCCAGCATTTT
j_call: TRBJ1-1; v_call: TRBV5-1; clone_size: NA; cdr3_length: 14; d_call: NA; cdr3_aa: CASSRRDPLGEAFF; cdr3_nt: TGCGCCAGCAGCCGTAGGGATCCTCTGGGGGAAGCTTTCTTT